This entry concerns a single T cell receptor beta chain. The data are from a study of cytomegalovirus exposure and HLA in healthy donors. Trimming shortened V by 2 bases and J by 0 bases, and 12 bases separated the two germline ends. This CDR3 contains 16 residues. Germline loops: CDR1 SGHDT, CDR2 YYEEEE. The PCR was carried out with 60 Vbeta primers and 13 Jbeta primers. TCRdb keeps only in-frame clones here, not all; method: immunoSEQ multiplex PCR. The sample includes 150,000 to 200,000 clones, roughly 75% of them seen just once. Sequencing used PBMCs. The TCR originated in a man aged 35 to 55 in good health and CMV-seronegative. V is TRBV5-6 and J is TRBJ1-3; D is possibly TRBD1 (5 bases). CDR3 sequence: CASSFQWGPSGNTIYF. The CDR3 region has the DNA TGTGCCAGCAGCTTCCAATGGGGCCCCTCTGGAAACACCATATATTTT.